This T cell receptor beta chain was captured in a study of vaccination effects on CD4 cells after COVID-19. Profiled with immunoSEQ multiplex PCR; TCRdb holds only in-frame clones, not every one. The data contain 25,000 to 30,000 clones, around 70% of them seen just once; the ten biggest clones take up 9.5% to 13%. Before sequencing, viral peptide pools were used by the ViraFEST assay to expand antigen-specific CD4+ T cells. CD4+ T cell isolation took place after approximately 11 days of culture. Everyone in the study got two shots of either the BNT162b2 or mRNA-1273 vaccine. Cultures used 2 million or so PBMC per well, 9 to 10 IU/ml IL-2 and roughly 10 ug/ml peptides. Half the medium was swapped for IL-2 medium on days 3 and 7. Germline CDR1 and CDR2: SGHRS and YFSETQ. The V and J ends lost 3 bases and 4 bases respectively, with 17 bases between them. The CDR3 loop spans 15 amino acids. To note about this clone: Its cognate antigen is unknown.

This receptor was obtained from a human donor who received a COVID-19 vaccine. The sequencing here drew on CD4+ T cells from PBMCs cultured with HCoV-NL63 spike peptides, taken after COVID-19 vaccination. The rearrangement links TRBV5-1 to TRBJ2-7, with no clear D. CDR3 sequence reads: CASSWNIHPRYEQYF. The CDR3 DNA reads TGCGCCAGCAGCTGGAACATCCACCCTCGGTACGAGCAGTACTTC.